A single TCR beta chain is shown here with its context. The antigen is not known. This sample stems from a study of PD-L1 blockade in urothelial cancer. Study background: Analysis of the blood was performed 3 weeks (second dose) and 6 weeks after treatment start. Among blood samples, the median T cell count was some 140,000.

Unmatched junction bases numbered 13, after V lost 2 bases and J lost 11 bases. The CDR3 runs to 16 residues. Looked up from germline, CDR1 is MNHEY and CDR2 is SVGAGI. PCRs were each spiked with synthetic TCR analog templates. The table came from immunoSEQ multiplex PCR; TCRdb's copy has only in-frame clones and leaves some out. Counted here are 72,000 or so clones, roughly 86% occurring once; the ten biggest clones make up 14% to 15%. Time point: pretreatment peripheral blood. Study outcomes and limitations: Tumor-associated clones in the blood of durable-benefit patients grew more at 3 weeks.

This clonotype was obtained from a man aged 55-75 years with urothelial cancer. The V call is TRBV6-5, the J call TRBJ1-4; 8 bases fit TRBD1. The sequencing here drew on PBMCs, taken around atezolizumab (anti-PD-L1) treatment. The DNA for the CDR3 is TGTGCCAGCAGTTACACAGGGGGTGGGGCAAGTTTTAAACTGTTTTTT. This translates into CASSYTGGGASFKLFF.